Included here is one T cell receptor beta chain sequence, with context. Its cognate antigen is unknown. Looked up from germline, CDR1 is SGHTA and CDR2 is FQGTGA. The CDR3 length is 15 residues. V lost 0 bases, J lost 11 bases, and 14 bases lay in between. The sample originates from a study of T cell responses to AZD1222 COVID-19 vaccine. Regarding the study as a whole: Along spike, vaccine-associated CD4 TCRs were found throughout, with dominance at 160-218 and 743-854. All repertoire sampling was performed exclusively after the peak T cell response.

TCRdb's copy holds only in-frame clones and misses some; the assay was immunoSEQ multiplex PCR. Of some 130,000 clones listed, just over 85% are singletons. The input for sequencing was peripheral blood, taken on day 0 of AZD1222 vaccination. The chain employs TRBV7-3 and TRBJ1-6; D is undetermined. The receptor comes from an adult in good health. The CDR3 loop is CASSLTAIPGTPLHF. The CDR3 bases are TGTGCCAGCAGCTTAACGGCCATCCCCGGGACACCCCTCCACTTT.